This T cell receptor beta chain is drawn from a study of blood T cell repertoires in COVID-19. V was shortened by 3 bases and J by 6 bases, with 14 bases between the two germline ends. Germline loops: CDR1 SQVTM, CDR2 ANQGSEA. The CDR3 is 13 amino acids. Measured with immunoSEQ multiplex PCR; TCRdb has only the in-frame clones, and not every one. The top ten hold 1.5% to 2% of the sample, which has 250,000 or so clones, roughly four fifths seen once. V gene TRBV29-1 combines with J gene TRBJ1-2, with D possibly being TRBD1 (6 bases). Sequencing used peripheral blood. The TCR comes from an elderly woman with acute or convalescent COVID-19. The CDR3 reads CSVDGDRKDGYTF. DNA for the CDR3: TGCAGCGTTGATGGTGACAGGAAAGATGGCTACACCTTC.